This T cell receptor (beta chain) is from a study of T cell repertoires in cytomegalovirus infection. The V segment lost 0 bases and the J segment 8 bases; nucleotides outside the gene matches: 8. The germline gives CDR1 LNHNV, CDR2 YYDKDF (reference sequence). The CDR3 has 15 amino acids. TCRdb fed the reads into MiXCR, producing one record per CDR3 protein. The table has roughly 640,000 distinct CDR3 sequences, approximately 25% seen once. This clonotype was sampled from a human donor in good health (CMV status not recorded). Some clones in this sample may be carry-over from other donors' samples. The chain employs TRBV15 and TRBJ2-3; TRBD2 matches 7 bases. Input material: CD8+ T cells from PBMCs. CDR3 bases: TGTGCCACCAGCAGAGATGAGGACTTAGCGGGTACGCAGTATTTT. Protein product: CATSRDEDLAGTQYF.